The entry that follows covers one T cell receptor beta chain sequence. The antigen remains undetermined. Autoimmune disease history or systemic immunosuppression excluded patients. The CDR3 spans 16 residues. Germline CDR1 reads SGHAT; CDR2 reads FQNNGV. The trim removed 10 bases at V and 6 bases at J, leaving 17 bases unmatched. This sample is part of a study of OX40 agonist ivuxolimab in advanced cancers. Overall study: A diagnosis of hepatocellular carcinoma, melanoma, renal cell or head and neck cancer was present in dose-escalation patients. Prior anti-PD-1, anti-PD-L1 or anti-CTLA-4 therapy was allowed; approximately 40% had some.

Findings of the study overall: Some patients without response likewise showed low normalized clonal expansion.

Sequencing was performed with immunoSEQ multiplex PCR; in TCRdb, only in-frame clones are kept and a portion is missing. This table has about 76,000 clones, around 89% appearing once. The rearrangement uses TRBV11-2 and TRBJ2-3, with TRBD2 identical over 9 bases. This sequence was found in an adult with an advanced solid tumor such as melanoma, head and neck, liver or kidney cancer. Material: CD4+ or CD8+ T cells sorted from blood, obtained in a trial of the OX40 agonist ivuxolimab. For the CDR3, the DNA is TGTGCCACCCAAATTCCTTTGCGGGAGGGTTTGGATACGCAGTATTTT. It is translated as CATQIPLREGLDTQYF.